Listed below are T cell receptor beta chains from one sample, sequenced in a study of OX40 agonist ivuxolimab in advanced cancers. This table comes from immunoSEQ multiplex PCR, and its TCRdb copy is limited to in-frame clones, with some not included. The table shows under 80,000 clones, with approximately 92% occurring only once. The specimen was CD4+ or CD8+ T cells sorted from blood, collected in a trial of the OX40 agonist ivuxolimab. Receptor source: an adult with an advanced solid tumor such as melanoma, head and neck, liver or kidney cancer. Both conserved end residues are part of each CDR3. Each record gives: clone size, CDR3 length, D gene, V gene, J gene, CDR3 protein, CDR3 DNA. D genes are given only for firm matches. The listing skips clone size in some rows; elsewhere it reads once, few, many or a size class.

-	13	-	TRBV2	TRBJ1-5	CASSLDRNQPQHF	TGTGCCAGCAGCCTTGACCGCAATCAGCCCCAGCATTTT
-	14	-	TRBV7-2	TRBJ2-5	CASSLEGRQETQYF	TGTGCCAGCAGCTTAGAGGGCAGACAAGAGACCCAGTACTTC
-	13	-	TRBV7-2	TRBJ1-4	CASSQGVNEKLFF	TGTGCCAGCAGCCAGGGTGTTAATGAAAAACTGTTTTTT
once	14	-	TRBV5-1	TRBJ2-3	CASTEGTPSSTQYF	TGCGCCAGCACCGAAGGGACGCCGTCCTCCACGCAGTATTTT
-	15	-	TRBV4-2	TRBJ1-6	CASSQDVTNASPLHF	TGTGCCAGCAGCCAAGACGTGACGAACGCTTCACCCCTCCACTTT
-	17	TRBD1	TRBV4-1	TRBJ1-3	CASSARQGEVSGNTIYF	TGCGCCAGCAGCGCTAGACAGGGGGAAGTTTCTGGAAACACCATATATTTT
-	21	TRBD2	TRBV4-1	TRBJ2-6	CASSQKTKAGLGDSGANVLTF	TGCGCCAGCAGCCAGAAAACCAAAGCGGGGCTGGGGGATTCTGGGGCCAACGTCCTGACTTTC
-	15	TRBD2	TRBV7-9	TRBJ2-1	CASRDPGLAHNEQFF	TGTGCCAGCAGAGATCCGGGACTAGCTCACAATGAGCAGTTCTTC
-	18	TRBD2	TRBV5-1	TRBJ2-3	CASSLSSGRGRGTDTQYF	TGCGCCAGCAGCTTGTCTAGCGGGAGGGGCCGGGGCACAGATACGCAGTATTTT
-	13	-	TRBV2	TRBJ1-4	CASRAEGNEKLFF	TGTGCCAGCAGGGCAGAGGGGAATGAAAAACTGTTTTTT
-	13	-	TRBV29-1	TRBJ1-4	CSVGGITNEKLFF	TGCAGCGTTGGAGGTATCACTAATGAAAAACTGTTTTTT
-	17	TRBD2	TRBV27	TRBJ2-7	CASSTSPGLAGGREQYF	TGTGCCAGCAGTACCTCTCCGGGACTAGCGGGGGGGCGCGAGCAGTACTTC
once	15	TRBD2	TRBV27	TRBJ2-7	CASSPWTSGTYEQYF	TGTGCCAGCAGTCCTTGGACTAGCGGAACCTACGAGCAGTACTTC
-	12	-	TRBV19	TRBJ2-4	CASSQGRDIQYF	TGTGCCAGTAGTCAGGGGAGGGACATTCAGTACTTC
-	14	-	TRBV27	TRBJ1-5	CASRAAGINQPQHF	TGTGCCAGCAGGGCAGCAGGGATCAATCAGCCCCAGCATTTT
-	16	TRBD2	TRBV19	TRBJ2-2	CASSILAGGFTGELFF	TGTGCCAGTAGTATACTAGCGGGGGGTTTCACCGGGGAGCTGTTTTTT
-	14	-	TRBV9	TRBJ2-2	CASSVATAAGELFF	TGTGCCAGCAGCGTAGCTACAGCGGCCGGGGAGCTGTTTTTT
-	14	TRBD1	TRBV5-4	TRBJ2-3	CASSSQGSTDTQYF	TGTGCCAGCAGCTCACAGGGGTCCACAGATACGCAGTATTTT
-	14	-	TRBV4-1	TRBJ2-7	CASSQGILSYEQYF	TGCGCCAGCAGCCAAGGAATTCTCTCCTACGAGCAGTACTTC
-	16	TRBD2	TRBV7-9	TRBJ2-7	CASSPGLAGVSEEQYF	TGTGCCAGCAGCCCAGGACTAGCGGGAGTTTCCGAGGAGCAGTACTTC
-	15	-	TRBV7-2	TRBJ1-1	CASSLVSPAGAEAFF	TGTGCCAGCAGCTTAGTTTCTCCCGCCGGGGCTGAAGCTTTCTTT
-	13	-	TRBV18	TRBJ1-2	CASSPPAGNGYTF	TGTGCCAGCTCACCACCGGCAGGGAATGGCTACACCTTC
few	14	-	TRBV2	TRBJ2-3	CASSDLTGGDTQYF	TGTGCCAGCAGTGATCTTACTGGCGGGGATACGCAGTATTTT
-	14	TRBD1	TRBV6-5	TRBJ2-7	CASSYGTGGDEQYF	TGTGCCAGCAGTTACGGGACAGGGGGAGATGAGCAGTACTTC
-	14	-	TRBV27	TRBJ1-2	CASSQWKASEGYTF	TGTGCCAGCAGTCAATGGAAGGCGTCGGAAGGCTACACCTTC
once	15	-	TRBV30	TRBJ2-5	CAWSLGGKYQETQYF	TGTGCCTGGAGTTTGGGGGGAAAGTACCAAGAGACCCAGTACTTC